In its sample, the clone carrying this TCR beta chain was seen a few times. Its antigen is unidentified. The junction does not match germline at one end; this may be a read error. The data were taken from a study of blood T cells in healthy people across ages. Broader study findings: Investigators treated diversity estimates from one million T cells as underestimates.

In germline, CDR1 is SNHLY, CDR2 FYNNEI. CDR3 length: 14 residues. A second about 6 to 11 cycle PCR used barcoded and J-beta primers. MiXCR, run by TCRdb on the 5' RACE reads, gives a single entry per CDR3 protein. Among almost 550,000 distinct CDR3 sequences, about 25% were seen once, and the ten largest hold just over 8.5%. The sample also formed part of further work on T cells of mothers and their children. As that study records: Regardless of relatedness, pairs show thymic selection shaping TCR recombination output in a similar manner.

The specimen was blood. The receptor's source is a boy younger than 18 in good health. This rearrangement joins TRBV2 to TRBJ2-7, with TRBD1 identical over 7 bases. CDR3 protein: CASIPAGQVEKGVF. CDR3 sequence (DNA): TGTGCCAGCATTCCCGCAGGACAGGTGGAGAAAGGGGTCTTC. The whole variable domain, remainder taken from reference TRBV2 and TRBJ2-7, is EPEVTQTPSHQVTQMGQEVILRCVPISNHLYFYWYRQILGQKVEFLVSFYNNEISEKSEIFDDQFSVERPDGSNFTLKIRSTKLEDSAMYFCASIPAGQVEKGVFGPGTRLTVT.